The 5 T cell receptor beta chains below come from one sample, sequenced in a study of T cell responses to AZD1222 COVID-19 vaccine. Assay used: immunoSEQ multiplex PCR; TCRdb lists only in-frame clones, some missing. The sample lists roughly 180,000 clones, around 90% seen once, with around 1.9% in the top ten. The sequencing here drew on peripheral blood, taken 28 days after the second AZD1222 dose. The receptor set was obtained from an adult who received the AZD1222 COVID-19 vaccine.

V and J are TRBV2 and TRBJ1-5, with 7 bases that match TRBD1. V was pared by 7 bases and J by 3 bases, with 6 bases of the junction left unmatched. The germline V gene encodes CDR1 SNHLY and CDR2 FYNNEI. CDR3 length: 14 amino acids. The DNA for the CDR3 is TGTGCCAGCACCGAGGACAGGATCAATCAGCCCCAGCATTTT. Protein product: CASTEDRINQPQHF. The complete variable domain, with remaining parts taken from reference TRBV2 and TRBJ1-5, reads EPEVTQTPSHQVTQMGQEVILRCVPISNHLYFYWYRQILGQKVEFLVSFYNNEISEKSEIFDDQFSVERPDGSNFTLKIRSTKLEDSAMYFCASTEDRINQPQHFGDGTRLSIL.

The gene calls are TRBV7-6 and TRBJ2-7; TRBD2 matches at 10 bases. CDR1 is SGHVS and CDR2 is FNYEAQ in the germline V gene. The length of the CDR3 is 15 residues. V trimming: 4 bases; J trimming: 0 bases; junction bases outside the gene matches: 3. The CDR3 protein is CASSSTSGTSYEQYF. CDR3 DNA sequence: TGTGCCAGCAGCTCCACTAGCGGGACCTCCTACGAGCAGTACTTC.

The chain employs TRBV4-1 and TRBJ1-5, with D hard to call. The CDR3 is 14 amino acids. The germline gives CDR1 MGHRA, CDR2 YSYEKL. Trimming removed 1 base at V and 4 bases at J, with 8 bases between. CDR3: CASSQGPDNQPQHF. CDR3 nucleotides: TGCGCCAGCAGCCAAGGTCCGGATAATCAGCCCCAGCATTTT.

The V call is TRBV6-2 or TRBV6-3, the J call TRBJ2-1; D unresolved. Germline V gene sequence: CDR1 MNHEY, CDR2 SVGEGT. The CDR3 has 14 residues. V was shortened by 0 bases and J by 6 bases, with 9 bases between the two germline ends. CDR3 coding DNA: TGTGCCAGCAGTTACTCGGTGTCAAGCAATGAGCAGTTCTTC. Translating it yields CASSYSVSSNEQFF.

V usage is TRBV5-8 and J usage is TRBJ2-7; D may correspond to TRBD1 or TRBD2 (6 bases each). V lost 1 base to trimming and J lost 3 bases, with 14 bases between them. Germline loops: CDR1 SGHTS, CDR2 YDEGEE. The CDR3 is 15 amino acids. The CDR3 DNA sequence: TGTGCCAGCAGCTTGCAAGGAGGGGGACTCTACGAGCAGTACTTC. Translated, it gives CASSLQGGGLYEQYF.